This TCR beta chain was sequenced in a study of blood T cell repertoires in COVID-19. Whole-study context: Acute and convalescent COVID-19 samples came from the United States, Italy and Spain. PBMCs, B-cell-depleted T cells, or T cells provided the cDNA or gDNA that made up the material.

There are 16 residues in the CDR3. The trim removed 6 bases at V and 2 bases at J, leaving 6 bases unmatched. Germline V CDR1 and CDR2: MNHEY, SMNVEV (reference sequence). Under the authors' procedure: Reference gene primer amplification in the assay estimated nucleated cell counts. Clones were sequenced by immunoSEQ multiplex PCR, and TCRdb holds only the in-frame ones, with some missing. Clone size and V and J calls were adopted from that table, with D and trimming inferred from the DNA. Here the sample spans tens of thousands of clones, around nine tenths being singletons. The specimen was peripheral blood. The TCR sequence derives from a human donor in a cohort sampled during active COVID-19. This sequence joins TRBV27 and TRBJ1-5; TRBD1 aligns across 11 bases. CDR3 sequence (DNA): TGTGCCAGCAGGCGGACAGGGGGCGGCGGCAATCAGCCCCAGCATTTT. Translation gives CASRRTGGGGNQPQHF.